This T cell receptor (beta chain) was sequenced in a study of blood T cell repertoires in COVID-19. Study at large: Some COVID-19 samples were acute and others convalescent; all came from the United States, Italy and Spain. The cDNA or gDNA used as material had been derived from T cells, B-cell-depleted T cells, or PBMCs.

Authors' data handling: The authors estimated nucleated cell counts from reference gene primer amplification. Profiled with immunoSEQ multiplex PCR; TCRdb holds only in-frame clones, not every one. D and trimming come from the DNA, and the V and J calls and clone size come from that table. The repertoire holds more than 65,000 clones, about 88% seen once, with over 7% in the top ten. Germline values: CDR1 KGHSH, CDR2 LQKENI. There are 13 residues in the CDR3. Trimming took 0 bases from V and 7 from J, leaving 10 bases between them. V and J are TRBV18 and TRBJ2-7; D is unclear. Source material: peripheral blood. The TCR sequence derives from a man aged 45-65 years with acute or convalescent COVID-19. CDR3 sequence reads: CASSPPVSGEQYF. CDR3 nucleotide sequence: TGTGCCAGCTCACCACCGGTCTCGGGTGAGCAGTACTTC.